One sample yielded the 9 T cell receptor beta chains listed below, sequenced in a study of radiotherapy plus CTLA-4 blockade in lung cancer. This table comes from immunoSEQ multiplex PCR, and its TCRdb copy is limited to in-frame clones, with some not included. In the table there are tens of thousands of clones, around 85% of which are singletons. Sample: peripheral blood, taken from a patient treated with radiotherapy plus ipilimumab. These receptors all stem from a human donor with non-small cell lung cancer who had stable disease on radiotherapy plus ipilimumab.

The chain links TRBV9 to TRBJ1-2, with TRBD1 as a possible D gene (5 bases). Germline V lookup: CDR1 SGDLS, CDR2 YYNGEE. This CDR3 is 14 amino acids long. The V end was cut by 0 bases, the J end by 5 bases, with 11 bases between. The DNA of the CDR3 is TGTGCCAGCAGCGTAGATTTCGGGGGATATGGCTACACCTTC. This encodes CASSVDFGGYGYTF.

The rearrangement joins TRBV11-2 to TRBJ1-3, with D perhaps TRBD1 (5 bases). Trimming stripped 1 base from V and 4 bases from J, with 14 bases between. The germline V gene encodes CDR1 SGHAT and CDR2 FQNNGV. The CDR3 spans 16 residues. CDR3 sequence: CASSLGRGERGNTIYF. CDR3 DNA sequence: TGTGCCAGCAGCTTAGGGAGGGGCGAAAGAGGAAACACCATATATTTT.

The V and J genes are TRBV4-2 and TRBJ1-3, with 8 bases identical to TRBD1. The germline V gene encodes CDR1 LGHNA and CDR2 YNFKEQ. The junction had 8 bases not matched to a gene; V was cut back by 0 bases and J by 4 bases. CDR3 length: 17 residues. The CDR3 protein is CASSQDALGQDGNTIYF. CDR3 sequence (DNA): TGTGCCAGCAGCCAAGACGCCCTGGGACAGGACGGAAACACCATATATTTT.

The chain recombines TRBV5-4 with TRBJ2-4; TRBD2 might be the D (5 bases). The CDR3 contains 16 residues. The germline V and J ends were trimmed by 2 bases and 0 bases, with 12 bases remaining between them. Germline CDR1 is SGHNT and CDR2 is YYREEE (reference sequence). This CDR3 is CASSFGENIAKNIQYF. In DNA form, the CDR3 reads TGTGCCAGCAGCTTCGGGGAGAATATAGCCAAAAACATTCAGTACTTC.

The count of this clone is one. CDR3 amino acids: CSPQDRGAHTGDTDTQYF. CDR3 bases: TGCAGCCCCCAGGACAGGGGGGCACACACAGGGGACACAGATACGCAGTATTTT. The rearrangement uses TRBV29-1 and TRBJ2-3; TRBD1 matches 10 bases. V shed 8 bases, J shed 2 bases, and the junction held 19 bases outside the gene matches. The CDR3 has 18 amino acids. Per the germline V gene, CDR1 is SQVTM and CDR2 is ANQGSEA.

The gene calls are TRBV29-1 and TRBJ1-1; D is unresolved. CDR1 and CDR2 (germline): SQVTM, ANQGSEA. CDR3 size: 15 residues. The V and J ends lost 1 base and 0 bases respectively, with 12 bases between them. The CDR3 protein is CSVEAPVTLNTEAFF. In DNA, the CDR3 is TGCAGCGTTGAAGCACCAGTGACATTGAACACTGAAGCTTTCTTT.

J is TRBJ2-2 and V is TRBV7-9, with D unclear. The CDR3 has 13 residues. Germline CDR1 is SEHNR and CDR2 is FQNEAQ (reference sequence). V dropped 6 bases and J dropped 5 bases, with 10 bases sitting between them. CDR3 DNA sequence: TGTGCCAGCAGAGGGCTAGGGACCGGGGAGCTGTTTTTT. This codes for CASRGLGTGELFF.

The chain couples TRBV27 to TRBJ1-1; D is ambiguous. V was cut by 4 bases and J by 2 bases, with 8 bases left in between. This CDR3 is 13 amino acids long. Germline assignment: CDR1 MNHEY and CDR2 SMNVEV (reference sequence). CDR3 sequence reads: CASSSMPNTEAFF. DNA for the CDR3: TGTGCCAGCAGTTCTATGCCAAACACTGAAGCTTTCTTT.

The CDR3 sequence: CASSGDRGHEQYV. The CDR3 DNA is TGTGCCAGCAGTGGGGACAGGGGCCACGAGCAGTACGTC. The chain has TRBV6-1 and TRBJ2-7; the match to TRBD1 covers 10 bases. The trim removed 4 bases at V and 5 bases at J, leaving 2 bases unmatched. This CDR3 comprises 13 residues. CDR1 is MNHNS and CDR2 is SASEGT in the germline V gene.